Following are 14 T cell receptor beta chains from one sample sequenced in a study of T cells in women clearing cervical HPV infection. The table came from immunoSEQ multiplex PCR; TCRdb's copy has only in-frame clones and leaves some out. The sample has fewer than 30,000 clones; the top ten hold 15% to 20%. Source material: blood buffy coat. The receptors shown here come from a woman between 18 and 70 years old with a cervical HPV16 infection that either progressed to CIN3+ or cleared (not recorded which).

Turning to this clone: The CDR3 extends 3 residues past the end of the read, so its final part is completed from the germline J gene. The V call is TRBV2, the J call TRBJ1-2; 7 nucleotides line up with TRBD1. This CDR3 comprises 14 residues. From germline, CDR1 is SNHLY and CDR2 FYNNEI. This CDR3 reads CASRLGTESYDYTF. Partial CDR3 DNA: TGTGCCAGCAGACTGGGGACAGAATCCTACGAC.

The part of the CDR3 DNA that was read is TGTGCCAGCAGAGTTAGACAGGGGGCGAGGGAGACC. Translating gives CASRVRQGARET. The entire CDR3 reads CASRVRQGARETQYF. The J gene is TRBJ2-5, the V gene TRBV2; 10 bases are a match to TRBD1. The read halts 3 residues ahead of the CDR3 end, with the missing end drawn from the germline J gene. In germline, CDR1 is SNHLY, CDR2 FYNNEI. J lost 5 bases, V lost 6 bases, and 9 bases had no gene match. The CDR3 is 15 residues long.

Remarks on this clone: The read terminates 3 residues before the CDR3 end, so the remaining end is supplied by the germline J gene. The gene calls are TRBV5-6 and TRBJ2-7; weak D call: TRBD1 (7 bases). CDR1 is SGHDT, CDR2 YYEEEE, per germline. The CDR3 contains 13 residues. V was cut by 7 bases and J by 3 bases, with 14 bases left in between. The sequenced part of the CDR3 DNA is TGTGCCAGCGGAGGGACAGAATTCTACGAG. It yields the protein CASGGTEFYE. The whole CDR3 protein reads CASGGTEFYEQYF.

About this clone: With the read ending 3 residues before the CDR3 end, the germline J gene is used to fill in that end. The rearrangement uses TRBV7-9 and TRBJ2-7, with 7 bases fitting TRBD1. Germline V gene sequence: CDR1 SEHNR, CDR2 FQNEAQ (reference sequence). Trimming at V came to 1 base and at J to 3 bases, leaving 6 bases not matched to a gene. The CDR3 extends over 15 amino acids. This CDR3 is CASSLEGALFYEQYF. CDR3 DNA (partial): TGTGCCAGCAGCTTAGAGGGGGCCCTCTTCTACGAG.

Incomplete CDR3 DNA: TGTGCCAGCACCTCCCTTAGGCGGGACAACAATGAG. Translated, it gives CASTSLRRDNNE. The whole CDR3 reads CASTSLRRDNNEQFF. V usage is TRBV11-3 and J usage is TRBJ2-1; the D call may be TRBD1 or TRBD2 (6 bases each). The sequenced fragment ends 3 residues before the CDR3 boundary, so the rest is inferred from the germline J gene. The CDR3 length is 15 residues. Trimming took off 7 bases at V and 5 bases at J, with 18 bases between the two ends. Germline V gives CDR1 SGHNT, CDR2 YENEEA.

On this clone: The read gets to within 3 residues of the CDR3 end, and the germline J gene fills in the rest. The chain carries TRBV30 and TRBJ2-3; TRBD2 agrees at 8 bases. Trimming removed 2 bases from V and 0 bases from J; junction bases left unmatched: 4. This CDR3 is 15 amino acids long. CDR1 and CDR2 from the germline V gene are GTSNPN and SVGIG (reference sequence). CDR3 DNA (partial): TGTGCCTGGAGTAAGGCTAGCGGGAGCACAGATACG. Its translation is CAWSKASGSTDT. The full CDR3 reads CAWSKASGSTDTQYF.

Remarks on this clone: The CDR3 goes on 3 residues after the read ends, and that part is filled in from the germline J gene. J is TRBJ1-2 and V is TRBV20-1; D is unresolved. Germline loops: CDR1 DFQATT, CDR2 SNEGSKA (reference sequence). The CDR3 sequence is 17 residues long. V lost 1 base and J lost 6, with 24 bases in between. The chain's CDR3 is CSARVSAPPGLKDGYTF. CDR3 DNA (partial): TGCAGTGCTAGAGTCTCCGCCCCACCGGGGTTAAAGGATGGC.

Concerning this clone: Read data end 3 residues before the CDR3 end; the end is taken from the germline J gene. J is TRBJ2-2 and V is TRBV7-2; a possible D gene is TRBD2 (7 bases). Trimming removed 10 bases from V and 0 bases from J, with 15 bases in between. Germline V gives CDR1 SGHTA, CDR2 FQGNSA. This CDR3 contains 15 residues. The CDR3 loop reads CATEGGAANTGELFF. The sequenced CDR3 bases are TGTGCCACTGAGGGGGGGGCGGCGAACACCGGGGAG.

CDR3 in amino acids: CAWSQRGTGLEKLFF. CDR3 DNA (partial): TGTGCCTGGAGCCAAAGGGGGACAGGGCTTGAAAAG. V is TRBV30 and J is TRBJ2-2, with 9 bases identical to TRBD1. Read sequence stops 3 residues before the CDR3 end, and the germline J gene provides the missing end. Germline V CDR1 and CDR2: GTSNPN, SVGIG (reference sequence). This CDR3 has 15 amino acids. Full variable domain (outside the CDR3, taken from reference TRBV30 and TRBJ2-2): SQTIHQWPATLVQPVGSPLSLECTVEGTSNPNLYWYRQAAGRGLQLLFYSVGIGQISSEVPQNLSASRPQDRQFILSSKKLLLSDSGFYLCAWSQRGTGLEKLFFGEGSRLTVL.

As concerns this clone: Read sequence stops 3 residues before the CDR3 end, and the germline J gene provides the missing end. The chain has TRBV6-1 and TRBJ2-3; the D is unclear. Looked up from germline, CDR1 is MNHNS and CDR2 is SASEGT. The CDR3 is 15 amino acids. The CDR3 DNA, read in part, is TGTGCCAGCAGTGAAATTAACTATAGCAATCAGCCG. It translates to CASSEINYSNQP. The whole CDR3 reads CASSEINYSNQPQYF.

Regarding this clone: With the read ending 3 residues before the CDR3 end, the germline J gene is used to fill in that end. This sequence joins TRBV23-1 and TRBJ1-5; TRBD1 is a possible D gene (6 bases). TRBV23-1 is identified as an open reading frame with a role that is uncertain. V lost 4 bases and J lost 1, with 14 bases in between. This CDR3 is built from 16 residues. The covered CDR3 bases are TGCGCCAGCAGTCCCTCGACAGGCGAAAGCAATCAGCCC. It specifies CASSPSTGESNQP. The entire CDR3 sequence reads CASSPSTGESNQPQHF.

With respect to this clone: Read data end 3 residues before the CDR3 end; the end is taken from the germline J gene. V and J are TRBV10-3 and TRBJ2-7, with a possible D match to TRBD2 (7 bases). This CDR3 is 14 amino acids long. Per the germline V gene, CDR1 is ENHRY and CDR2 is SYGVKD. V lost 8 bases to trimming and J lost 0 bases, with 14 bases between them. The CDR3 reads CAIWEGDSSYEQYF. The sequenced CDR3 bases are TGTGCCATCTGGGAGGGGGATAGCTCCTACGAG.

In the case of this clone: The observed sequence ends 3 residues before the CDR3 terminus, with the missing tail filled in from the germline J gene. This chain connects TRBV18 to TRBJ1-2; 8 positions match TRBD1. The CDR3 runs to 17 residues. J lost 2 bases, V lost 3 bases, and 11 bases had no gene match. The germline CDR1 and CDR2 sequences are KGHSH and LQKENI. The sequenced CDR3 bases are TGTGCCAGCTCACCCCAGACAGGGGTAGGAACAAACTATGGC. Translated, it gives CASSPQTGVGTNYG. The entire CDR3 reads CASSPQTGVGTNYGYTF.

Regarding this clone: The sequenced fragment ends 3 residues before the CDR3 boundary, so the rest is inferred from the germline J gene. The chain couples TRBV29-1 to TRBJ2-7; TRBD1 agrees at 8 bases. With 7 bases clipped from V and 4 bases from J, the junction kept 6 bases outside the gene matches. The CDR3 is 12 residues long. The germline CDR1 and CDR2 sequences are SQVTM and ANQGSEA. The CDR3 DNA, read in part, is TGCAGCGGAGGACAGGGTGTGTACGAG. Its translation is CSGGQGVYE. The entire CDR3 protein is CSGGQGVYEQYF.